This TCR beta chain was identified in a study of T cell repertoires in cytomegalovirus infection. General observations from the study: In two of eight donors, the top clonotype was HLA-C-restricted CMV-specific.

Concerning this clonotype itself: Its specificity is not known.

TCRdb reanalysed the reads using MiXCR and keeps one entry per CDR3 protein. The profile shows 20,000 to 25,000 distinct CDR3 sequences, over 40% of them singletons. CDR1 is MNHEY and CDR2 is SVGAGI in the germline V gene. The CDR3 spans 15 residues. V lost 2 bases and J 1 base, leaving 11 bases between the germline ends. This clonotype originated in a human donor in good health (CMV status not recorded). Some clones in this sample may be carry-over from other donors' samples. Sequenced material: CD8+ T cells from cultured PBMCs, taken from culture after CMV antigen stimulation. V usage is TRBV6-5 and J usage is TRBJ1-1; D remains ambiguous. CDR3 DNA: TGTGCCAGCAGTTACATGGGAGGGCCGAACACTGAAGCTTTCTTT. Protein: CASSYMGGPNTEAFF.